A single sample is the source of the 14 T cell receptor beta chains below, sequenced in a study of tissue T cells after allogeneic stem cell transplantation. Repertoires were generated with immunoSEQ multiplex PCR, while TCRdb's copy carries only in-frame clones and drops some. The sample includes 2,700 or so clones, around three quarters seen only once; the top ten take 16%. Enrolled prospectively were adult allogeneic hematopoietic cell transplant recipients whose graft-versus-host disease was steroid-refractory. This specimen consisted of colon tissue, obtained at autopsy. These receptors came from a male patient aged 60 or older with steroid-refractory graft-versus-host disease after an allogeneic stem cell transplant. Some T cells may originate from the graft donor.

The chain recombines TRBV6-4 with TRBJ2-7; a weak D match, TRBD1 (5 bases). The CDR3 spans 14 residues. Trimming removed 4 bases at V and 0 bases at J, with 10 bases between. Germline-derived CDR1 and CDR2 are MRHNA and SNTAGT. DNA of the CDR3: TGTGCCAGCAGTGTTTCACAGGACTCCTACGAGCAGTACTTC. Amino acids: CASSVSQDSYEQYF.

This clone was counted only a few times. This chain uses TRBV24-1 with TRBJ2-5; D possibly corresponds to TRBD2 (6 bases). The CDR3 runs to 13 residues. Germline V gives CDR1 KGHDR, CDR2 SFDVKD. V was trimmed by 1 base and J by 6 bases, leaving 8 bases between them. CDR3 region: CATSDFGGKTQYF. In nucleotides, the CDR3 is TGTGCCACCAGTGATTTCGGGGGAAAGACCCAGTACTTC.

The rearrangement uses TRBV7-8 and TRBJ1-6; TRBD1 is a possible D gene (6 bases). This CDR3 has 15 amino acids. V was trimmed by 3 bases and J by 7 bases, leaving 13 bases between them. Germline lookup yields CDR1 SGHVS and CDR2 FQNEAQ. CDR3 nucleotide sequence: TGTGCCAGCAGCTTGGCGGGACAAGGCAATTCACCCCTCCACTTT. Translation gives CASSLAGQGNSPLHF. The full variable domain, with the rest looked up from reference TRBV7-8 and TRBJ1-6, is GAGVSQSPRYKVAKRGQDVALRCDPISGHVSLFWYQQALGQGPEFLTYFQNEAQLDKSGLPSDRFFAERPEGSVSTLKIQRTQQEDSAVYLCASSLAGQGNSPLHFGNGTRLTVT.

The chain carries TRBV19 and TRBJ1-2; maybe TRBD1 (5 bases). V was shortened by 8 bases and J by 2 bases, with 24 bases between the two germline ends. In germline, CDR1 is LNHDA, CDR2 SQIVND (reference sequence). The length of the CDR3 is 17 residues. The DNA of the CDR3 is TGTGCCAGTCGATATAACCTACCAAACCAGGGAAACTATGGCTACACCTTC. Protein product: CASRYNLPNQGNYGYTF.

CDR3 sequence reads: CASSQEGHSLNSPLHF. For the CDR3, the DNA is TGTGCCAGCAGCCAAGAGGGACACAGTTTGAATTCACCCCTCCACTTT. The V call is TRBV3-1 (or the pseudogene TRBV3-2), the J call TRBJ1-6; D may be TRBD1 (6 bases). Trimming pared 0 bases from V and 7 bases from J, leaving 13 bases between. Germline lookup yields CDR1 LGHDT and CDR2 YNNKEL (reference sequence). The CDR3 contains 16 residues.

J is TRBJ2-3 and V is TRBV5-1; D may match TRBD1 or TRBD2 (6 bases each). This CDR3 spans 16 amino acids. Trimming removed 4 bases at V and 2 bases at J, with 17 bases between. Germline V gene data show CDR1 as SGHRS and CDR2 as YFSETQ. This CDR3 reads CASSPLGGPPTDTQYF. The CDR3 DNA reads as TGCGCCAGCAGCCCACTTGGGGGGCCGCCCACAGATACGCAGTATTTT.

The rearrangement uses TRBV7-2 and TRBJ2-7; D gene uncertain. Germline loops: CDR1 SGHTA, CDR2 FQGNSA. The CDR3 spans 12 residues. Between the trimmed V and J ends, which lost 4 bases and 0 bases, there was a span of 4 bases. The CDR3 loop is CASSSSSYEQYF. The CDR3 DNA is TGTGCCAGCAGCTCTAGCTCCTACGAGCAGTACTTC.

This chain connects TRBV7-9 to TRBJ1-2; D remains unclear. V was pared by 0 bases and J by 5 bases, with 7 bases between. The CDR3 covers 13 residues. The germline V gene encodes CDR1 SEHNR and CDR2 FQNEAQ (reference sequence). Here the CDR3 DNA reads TGTGCCAGCAGCTTAGCAGGGCTTTATGGCTACACCTTC. Translation gives CASSLAGLYGYTF.

This clone has more than one count but fewer than ten. The chain has TRBV12-3 or TRBV12-4 and TRBJ1-2; D might be TRBD1 (6 bases). V lost 1 base and J 4 bases, leaving 7 bases between the germline ends. This CDR3 spans 13 amino acids. In DNA, the CDR3 is TGTGCCAGCAGTTTAGAGGGGGGCTATGGCTACACCTTC. It specifies CASSLEGGYGYTF.

V gene TRBV3-1 (or the pseudogene TRBV3-2) combines with J gene TRBJ2-7, with 9 positions matching TRBD1. The germline V gene encodes CDR1 LGHDT and CDR2 YNNKEL (reference sequence). Germline trimming cut 1 base from V and 5 bases from J; bases unmatched to any gene: 12. The CDR3 runs to 17 residues. DNA of the CDR3: TGTGCCAGCAGCCAAGGGAAGAACAGGGGGCGCGGTAACGAGCAGTACTTC. This gives the protein CASSQGKNRGRGNEQYF.

The chain employs TRBV7-6 and TRBJ1-3; D gene uncertain. This CDR3 has 16 amino acids. Germline-derived CDR1 and CDR2 are SGHVS and FNYEAQ. Trimming removed 1 base from V and 3 bases from J, with 13 bases in between. The CDR3 coding sequence is TGTGCCAGCAGCTTAGGAACGGGCGGGAGTGGAAACACCATATATTTT. Translating it yields CASSLGTGGSGNTIYF.

Details on this clone: The same CDR3 can be traced to other DNA sequences in this sample. This chain links TRBV12-3 or TRBV12-4 with TRBJ1-1, with D tentatively TRBD1 (6 bases). This CDR3 is 13 amino acids long. V was cut by 3 bases and J by 4 bases, with 9 bases left in between. CDR3 nucleotide sequence: TGTGCCAGCAGTTTCGGGGGCCGCACTGAAGCTTTCTTT. As protein: CASSFGGRTEAFF.

V gene TRBV28 combines with J gene TRBJ1-2, with D perhaps matching TRBD1 (5 bases). The CDR3 is made up of 17 amino acids. The V end lost 5 bases, the J end lost 4 bases, and 23 bases lay between the germline ends. Germline-derived CDR1 and CDR2 are MDHEN and SYDVKM. The CDR3 spells CASSRKDRADMRYGYTF. The CDR3 nucleotides are TGTGCCAGCAGTCGGAAAGACAGAGCCGACATGCGCTATGGCTACACCTTC.

The rearrangement joins TRBV10-2 to TRBJ1-2, with D perhaps TRBD1 (5 bases). In germline, CDR1 is WSHSY, CDR2 SAAADI. The V end lost 4 bases, the J end lost 3 bases, and 6 bases lay between the germline ends. This CDR3 region has 12 residues. The CDR3 region has the DNA TGCGCCAGCAGTGTGGGGGACTATGGCTACACCTTC. Its translation: CASSVGDYGYTF.